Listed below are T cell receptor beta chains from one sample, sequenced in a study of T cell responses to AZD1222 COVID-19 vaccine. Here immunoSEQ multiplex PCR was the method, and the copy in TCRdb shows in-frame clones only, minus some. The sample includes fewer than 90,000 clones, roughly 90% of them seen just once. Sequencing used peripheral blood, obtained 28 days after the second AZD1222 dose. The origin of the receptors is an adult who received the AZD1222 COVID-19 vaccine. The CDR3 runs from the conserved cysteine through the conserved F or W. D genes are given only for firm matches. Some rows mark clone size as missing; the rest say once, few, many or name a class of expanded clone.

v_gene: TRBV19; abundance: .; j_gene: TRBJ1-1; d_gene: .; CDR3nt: TGTGCCAGTAGTCCGAGCCCCCAACAGGGAGTACGGAGGAACACTGAAGCTTTCTTT; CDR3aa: CASSPSPQQGVRRNTEAFF
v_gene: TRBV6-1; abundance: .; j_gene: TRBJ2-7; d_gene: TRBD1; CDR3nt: TGTGCCAGCAGTGAAAGGGGAGATCACAGGGGGCGCCTTCCCGAGCAGTACTTC; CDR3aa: CASSERGDHRGRLPEQYF
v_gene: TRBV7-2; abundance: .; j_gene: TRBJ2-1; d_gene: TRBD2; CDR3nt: TGTGCCAGCAGCACGAGCGGGAGCCGCTACAATGAGCAGTTCTTC; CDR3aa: CASSTSGSRYNEQFF
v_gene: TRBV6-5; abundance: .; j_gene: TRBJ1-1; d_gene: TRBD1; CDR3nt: TGTGCCAGCAGCCAGGGGGCGGGGGGTGAAGCTTTCTTT; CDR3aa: CASSQGAGGEAFF
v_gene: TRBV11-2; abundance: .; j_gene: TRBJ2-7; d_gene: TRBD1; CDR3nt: TGTGCCAGCAGCTTCCCACGGGGACAGGGGCCCGTTTACGAGCAGTACTTC; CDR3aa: CASSFPRGQGPVYEQYF
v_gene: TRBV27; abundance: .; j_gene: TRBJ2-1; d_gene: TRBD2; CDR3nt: TGTGCCAGCAGACCCTGGACTAGCGGGACGAATGAGCAGTTCTTC; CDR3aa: CASRPWTSGTNEQFF
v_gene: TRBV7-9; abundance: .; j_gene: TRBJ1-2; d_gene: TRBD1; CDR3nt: TGTGCCAGCAGCGGGACAGCGAACTATGGCTACACCTTC; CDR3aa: CASSGTANYGYTF
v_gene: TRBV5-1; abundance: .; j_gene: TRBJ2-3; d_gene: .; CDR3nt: TGCGCCAGCAGCTCTCTCTACATTAATACGCAGTATTTT; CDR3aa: CASSSLYINTQYF
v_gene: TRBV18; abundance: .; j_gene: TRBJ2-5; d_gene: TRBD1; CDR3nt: TGTGCCAGCTCACCCGGACAGGGAGAGACCCAGTACTTC; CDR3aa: CASSPGQGETQYF
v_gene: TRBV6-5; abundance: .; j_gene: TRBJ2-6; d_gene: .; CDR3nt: TGTGCGGTAACTGGGGCCAACGTCCTGACTTTC; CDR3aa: CAVTGANVLTF
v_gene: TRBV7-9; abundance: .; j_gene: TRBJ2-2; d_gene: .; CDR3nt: TGTGCCAGCAGCTCCACCCGGGATCCAACGAACACCGGGGAGCTGTTTTTT; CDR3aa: CASSSTRDPTNTGELFF
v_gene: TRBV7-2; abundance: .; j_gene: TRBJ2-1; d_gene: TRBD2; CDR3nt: TGTGCCAGCAGCTTAGCTTTGGCGGGAGCAATCTACAATGAGCAGTTCTTC; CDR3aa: CASSLALAGAIYNEQFF
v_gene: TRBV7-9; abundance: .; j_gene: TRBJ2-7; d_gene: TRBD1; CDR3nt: TGTGCCAGCAGCTCAATAGGGACAGGGGGGATCACCTACGAGCAGTACTTC; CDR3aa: CASSSIGTGGITYEQYF
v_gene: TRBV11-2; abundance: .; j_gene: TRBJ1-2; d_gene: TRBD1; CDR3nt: TGTGCCAGCAGCGCCCGGACAGGAAAATATGGCTACACCTTC; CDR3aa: CASSARTGKYGYTF
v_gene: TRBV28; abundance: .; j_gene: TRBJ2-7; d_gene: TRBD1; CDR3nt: TGTGCCAGCAGTTTCCGGGCCCCCCGACAGGGGTACGAGCAGTACTTC; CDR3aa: CASSFRAPRQGYEQYF
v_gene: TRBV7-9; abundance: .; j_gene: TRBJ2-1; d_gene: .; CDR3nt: TGTGCCAGCAGCTTAGCGGTGGGCGCGGATAATGAGCAGTTCTTC; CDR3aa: CASSLAVGADNEQFF
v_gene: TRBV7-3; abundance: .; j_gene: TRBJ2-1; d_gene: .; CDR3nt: TGTGCCAGCAGCTCAGGGGATGAGCAGTTCTTC; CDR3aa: CASSSGDEQFF
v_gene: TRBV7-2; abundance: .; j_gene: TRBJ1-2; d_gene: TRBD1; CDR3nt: TGTGCCAGCAGCCAAACAGGGGGCACATTTGGCTACACCTTC; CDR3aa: CASSQTGGTFGYTF
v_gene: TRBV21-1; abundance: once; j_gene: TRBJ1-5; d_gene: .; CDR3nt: TGTGCCAGCAGCAAAGGGACGCGCGTCGGCAATCAGCCCCAGCATTTT; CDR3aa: CASSKGTRVGNQPQHF
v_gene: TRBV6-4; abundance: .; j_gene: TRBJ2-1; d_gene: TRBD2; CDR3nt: TGTGCCAGCAGTGACAGTGGGACTAGGGCGAGGAATGAGCAGTTCTTC; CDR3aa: CASSDSGTRARNEQFF
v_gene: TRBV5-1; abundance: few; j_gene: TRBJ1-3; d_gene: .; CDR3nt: TGCGCCAGCAGCTTGGCAGCCTCTGGAAACACCATATATTTT; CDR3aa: CASSLAASGNTIYF
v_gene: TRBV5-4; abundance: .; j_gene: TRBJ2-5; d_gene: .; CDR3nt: TGTGCCAGCAGCCCAACTGAGACTAGTCTCCAAGAGACCCAGTACTTC; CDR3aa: CASSPTETSLQETQYF
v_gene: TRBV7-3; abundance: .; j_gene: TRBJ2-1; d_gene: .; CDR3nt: TGTGCCAGCAGCTTGGGTAGGAACAATGAGCAGTTCTTC; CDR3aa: CASSLGRNNEQFF
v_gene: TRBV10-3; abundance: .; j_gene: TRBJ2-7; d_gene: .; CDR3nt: TGTGCCATCAGTCCTTCAGGGTTGTGGGAGCAGTACTTC; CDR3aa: CAISPSGLWEQYF
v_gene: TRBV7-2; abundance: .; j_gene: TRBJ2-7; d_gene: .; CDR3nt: TGTGCCAGCAGCTTAAGGGTTCTTGGGGGGGAGCAGTACTTC; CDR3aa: CASSLRVLGGEQYF
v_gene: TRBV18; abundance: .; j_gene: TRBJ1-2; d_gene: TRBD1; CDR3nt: TGTGCCAGCTCACAAAGACAGGGAGCGAACTATGGCTACACCTTC; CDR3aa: CASSQRQGANYGYTF
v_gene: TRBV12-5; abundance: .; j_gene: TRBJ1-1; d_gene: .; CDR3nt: TGTGCTAGTGGCCCGGAAGGTCGCGCTTTCTTT; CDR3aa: CASGPEGRAFF
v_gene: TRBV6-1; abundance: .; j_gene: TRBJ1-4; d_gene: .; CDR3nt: TGTGCCAGCAGTGGGGGCGCTGGGGGCGGTAATGAAAAACTGTTTTTT; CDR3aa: CASSGGAGGGNEKLFF
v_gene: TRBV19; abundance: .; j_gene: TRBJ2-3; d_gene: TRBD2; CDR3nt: TGTGCCAGTAGTACATTACTAGCGGGGCACACAGATACGCAGTATTTT; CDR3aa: CASSTLLAGHTDTQYF
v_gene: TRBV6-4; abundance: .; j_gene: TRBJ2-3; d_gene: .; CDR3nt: TGTGCCAGCAGTGAGAGCGGCACAGATACGCAGTATTTT; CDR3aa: CASSESGTDTQYF
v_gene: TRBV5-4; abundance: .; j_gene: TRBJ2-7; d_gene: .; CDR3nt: TGTGCCACAAGGAGGGACCTTCCCTACGAGCAGTACTTC; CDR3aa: CATRRDLPYEQYF
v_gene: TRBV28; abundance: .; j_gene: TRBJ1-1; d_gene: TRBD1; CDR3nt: TGTGCCAGCAGTCCCTGGACAGGGAGGAACACTGAAGCTTTCTTT; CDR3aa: CASSPWTGRNTEAFF
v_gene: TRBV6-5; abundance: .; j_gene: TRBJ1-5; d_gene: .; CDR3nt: TGTGCCAGCACTACTGACAGGTTAGGCAATCAGCCCCAGCATTTT; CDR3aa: CASTTDRLGNQPQHF